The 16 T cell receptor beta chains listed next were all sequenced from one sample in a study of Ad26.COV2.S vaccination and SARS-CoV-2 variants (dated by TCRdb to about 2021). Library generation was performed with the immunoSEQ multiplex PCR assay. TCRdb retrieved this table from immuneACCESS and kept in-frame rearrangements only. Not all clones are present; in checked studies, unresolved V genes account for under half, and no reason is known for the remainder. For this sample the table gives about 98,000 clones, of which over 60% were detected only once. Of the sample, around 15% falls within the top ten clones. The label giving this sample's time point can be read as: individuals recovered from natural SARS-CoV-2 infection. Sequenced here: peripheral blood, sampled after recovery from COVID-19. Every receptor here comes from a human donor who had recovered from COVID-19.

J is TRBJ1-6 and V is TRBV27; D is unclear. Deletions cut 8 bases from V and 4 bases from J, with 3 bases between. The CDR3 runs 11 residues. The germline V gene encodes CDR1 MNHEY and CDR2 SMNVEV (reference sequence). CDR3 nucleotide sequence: TGTGCCAGCGGGTATAATTCACCCCTCCACTTT. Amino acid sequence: CASGYNSPLHF.

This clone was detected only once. The CDR3 region is CASSLWGNEQFF. In nucleotides, the CDR3 is TGTGCCAGCTCACTATGGGGGAATGAGCAGTTCTTC. This chain connects TRBV18 to TRBJ2-1, with D perhaps TRBD1 or TRBD2 (5 bases each). Per the germline V gene, CDR1 is KGHSH and CDR2 is LQKENI. There are 12 residues in the CDR3. With 4 bases removed from V and 7 bases from J, the gap between germline ends came to 8 bases.

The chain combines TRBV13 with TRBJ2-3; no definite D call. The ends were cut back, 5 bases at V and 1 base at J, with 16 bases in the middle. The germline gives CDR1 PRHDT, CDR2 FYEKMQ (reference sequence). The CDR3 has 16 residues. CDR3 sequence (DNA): TGTGCCAGCAGCCAAATCAGGTGGCAGGGCACAGATACGCAGTATTTT. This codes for CASSQIRWQGTDTQYF.

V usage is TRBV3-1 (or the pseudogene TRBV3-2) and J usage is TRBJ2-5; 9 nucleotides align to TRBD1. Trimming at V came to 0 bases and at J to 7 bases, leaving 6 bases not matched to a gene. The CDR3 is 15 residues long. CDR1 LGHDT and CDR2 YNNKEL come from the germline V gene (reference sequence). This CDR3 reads CASSQDTGGWGTQYF. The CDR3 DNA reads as TGTGCCAGCAGCCAAGATACAGGGGGCTGGGGGACCCAGTACTTC.

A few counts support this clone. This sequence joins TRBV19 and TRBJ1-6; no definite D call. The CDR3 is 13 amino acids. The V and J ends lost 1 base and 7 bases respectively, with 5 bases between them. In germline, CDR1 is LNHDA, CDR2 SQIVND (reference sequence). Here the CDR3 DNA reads TGTGCCAGTAGTATAGGACCGAATTCACCCCTCCACTTT. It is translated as CASSIGPNSPLHF.

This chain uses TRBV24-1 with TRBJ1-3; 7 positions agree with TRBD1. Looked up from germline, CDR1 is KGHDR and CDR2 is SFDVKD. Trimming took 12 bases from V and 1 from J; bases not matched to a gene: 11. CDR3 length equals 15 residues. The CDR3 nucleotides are TGTGCCTCCACCGCGGGGACAGTTTCTGGAAACACCATATATTTT. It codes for CASTAGTVSGNTIYF.

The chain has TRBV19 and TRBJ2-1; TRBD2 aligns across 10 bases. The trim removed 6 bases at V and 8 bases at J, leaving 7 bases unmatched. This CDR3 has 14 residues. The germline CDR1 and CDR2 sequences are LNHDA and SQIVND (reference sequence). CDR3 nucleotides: TGTGCCAGTAGACAAGCGGGGGGGCCTTATGAGCAGTTCTTC. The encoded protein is CASRQAGGPYEQFF.

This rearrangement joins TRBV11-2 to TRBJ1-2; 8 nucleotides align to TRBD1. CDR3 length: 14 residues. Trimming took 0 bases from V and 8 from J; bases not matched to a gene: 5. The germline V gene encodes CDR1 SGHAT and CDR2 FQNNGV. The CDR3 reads CASSLEQGGSGYTF. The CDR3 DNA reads TGTGCCAGCAGCTTAGAACAGGGGGGGAGCGGCTACACCTTC.

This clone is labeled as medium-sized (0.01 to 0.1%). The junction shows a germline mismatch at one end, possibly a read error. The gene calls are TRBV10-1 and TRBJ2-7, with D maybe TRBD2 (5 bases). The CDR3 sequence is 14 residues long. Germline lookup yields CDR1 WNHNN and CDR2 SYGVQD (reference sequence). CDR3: CASGESGDSYEQYF. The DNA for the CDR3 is TGCGCCAGCGGTGAATCCGGGGACTCCTACGAGCAGTACTTC.

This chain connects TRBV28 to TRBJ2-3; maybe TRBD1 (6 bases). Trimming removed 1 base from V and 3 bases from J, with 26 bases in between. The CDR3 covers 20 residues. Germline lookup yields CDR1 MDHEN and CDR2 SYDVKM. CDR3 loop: CASSLYGRDTSSLRTDTQYF. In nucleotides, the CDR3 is TGTGCCAGCAGTTTATATGGAAGGGACACGTCCAGTCTGCGGACAGATACGCAGTATTTT.

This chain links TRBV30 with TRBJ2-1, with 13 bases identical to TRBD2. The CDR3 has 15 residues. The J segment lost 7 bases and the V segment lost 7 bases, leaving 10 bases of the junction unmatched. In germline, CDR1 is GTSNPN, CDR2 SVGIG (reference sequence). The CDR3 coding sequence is TGTGCCTTCGGACTAGCGGGGGCCCAGGATAATGAGCAGTTCTTC. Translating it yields CAFGLAGAQDNEQFF.

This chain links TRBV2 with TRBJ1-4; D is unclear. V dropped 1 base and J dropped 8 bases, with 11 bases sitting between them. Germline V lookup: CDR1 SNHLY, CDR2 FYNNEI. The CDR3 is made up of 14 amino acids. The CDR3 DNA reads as TGTGCCAGCAGTGAAGGGACCCAGGCAGAAAAACTGTTTTTT. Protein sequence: CASSEGTQAEKLFF.

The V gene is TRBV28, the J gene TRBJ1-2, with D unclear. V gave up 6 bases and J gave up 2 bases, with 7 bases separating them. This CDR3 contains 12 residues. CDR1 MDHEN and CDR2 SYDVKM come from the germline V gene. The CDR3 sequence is CASSSSNYGYTF. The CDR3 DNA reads TGTGCCAGCAGCTCATCGAACTATGGCTACACCTTC.

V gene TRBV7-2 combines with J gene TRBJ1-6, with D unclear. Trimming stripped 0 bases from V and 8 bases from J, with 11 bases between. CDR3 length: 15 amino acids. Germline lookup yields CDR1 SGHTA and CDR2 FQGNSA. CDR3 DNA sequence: TGTGCCAGCAGCTTAGCGGGTAGGGCTTATTCACCCCTCCACTTT. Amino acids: CASSLAGRAYSPLHF.

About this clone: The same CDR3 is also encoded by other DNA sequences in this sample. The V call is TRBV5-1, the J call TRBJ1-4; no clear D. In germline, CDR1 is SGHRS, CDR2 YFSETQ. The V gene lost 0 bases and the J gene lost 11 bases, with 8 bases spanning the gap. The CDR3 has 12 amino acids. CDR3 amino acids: CASSLERGKLFF. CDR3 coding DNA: TGCGCCAGCAGCTTGGAACGAGGCAAACTGTTTTTT.

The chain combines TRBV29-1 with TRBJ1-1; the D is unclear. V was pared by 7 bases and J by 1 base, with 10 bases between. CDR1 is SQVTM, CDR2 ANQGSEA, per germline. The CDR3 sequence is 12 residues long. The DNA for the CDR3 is TGCAGCGCCCGCGACGAGAACACTGAAGCTTTCTTT. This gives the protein CSARDENTEAFF. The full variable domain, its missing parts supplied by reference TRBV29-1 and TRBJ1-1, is SAVISQKPSRDICQRGTSLTIQCQVDSQVTMMFWYRQQPGQSLTLIATANQGSEATYESGFVIDKFPISRPNLTFSTLTVSNMSPEDSSIYLCSARDENTEAFFGQGTRLTVV.